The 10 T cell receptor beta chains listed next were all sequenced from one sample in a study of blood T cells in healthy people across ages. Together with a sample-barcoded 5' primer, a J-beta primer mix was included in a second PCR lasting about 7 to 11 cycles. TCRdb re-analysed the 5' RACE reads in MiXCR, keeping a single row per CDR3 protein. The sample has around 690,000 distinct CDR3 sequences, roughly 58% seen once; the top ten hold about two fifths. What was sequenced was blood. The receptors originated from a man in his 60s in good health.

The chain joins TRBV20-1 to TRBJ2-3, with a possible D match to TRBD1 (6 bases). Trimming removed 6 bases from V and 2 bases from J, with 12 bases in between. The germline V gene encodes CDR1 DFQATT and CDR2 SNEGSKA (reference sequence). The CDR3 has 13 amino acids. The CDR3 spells CSASTGFTDTQYF. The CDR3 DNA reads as TGCAGTGCCAGTACAGGGTTCACAGATACGCAGTATTTT.

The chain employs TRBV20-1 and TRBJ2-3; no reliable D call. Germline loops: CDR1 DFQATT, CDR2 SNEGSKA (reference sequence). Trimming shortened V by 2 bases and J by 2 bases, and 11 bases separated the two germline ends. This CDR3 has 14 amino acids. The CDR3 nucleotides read TGCAGTGCTAGACTAAGTGGGGTCACAGATACGCAGTATTTT. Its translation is CSARLSGVTDTQYF.

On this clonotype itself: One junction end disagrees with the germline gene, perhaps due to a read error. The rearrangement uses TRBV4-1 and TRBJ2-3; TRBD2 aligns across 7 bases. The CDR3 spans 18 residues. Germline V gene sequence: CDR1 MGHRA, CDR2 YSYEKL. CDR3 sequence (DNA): TGCGCCAGCAGCCAATTGAGAAGCGGGGATTCTAGCACCGATACGCAGTATTTT. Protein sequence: CASSQLRSGDSSTDTQYF.

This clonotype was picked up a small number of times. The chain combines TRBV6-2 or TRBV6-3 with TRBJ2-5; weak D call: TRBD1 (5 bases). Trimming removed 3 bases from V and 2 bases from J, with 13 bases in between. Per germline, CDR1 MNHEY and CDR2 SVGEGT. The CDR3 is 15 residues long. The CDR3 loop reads CASSYLTDPQETQYF. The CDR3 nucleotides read TGTGCCAGCAGTTATTTGACAGACCCTCAAGAGACCCAGTACTTC.

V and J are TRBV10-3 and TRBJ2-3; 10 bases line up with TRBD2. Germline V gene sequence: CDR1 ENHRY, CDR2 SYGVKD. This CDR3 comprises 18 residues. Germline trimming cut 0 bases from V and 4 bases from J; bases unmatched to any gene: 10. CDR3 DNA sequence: TGTGCCATCAGTGAGTCGGCGTGGGCTAGCGGGGGATCAGATACGCAGTATTTT. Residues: CAISESAWASGGSDTQYF.

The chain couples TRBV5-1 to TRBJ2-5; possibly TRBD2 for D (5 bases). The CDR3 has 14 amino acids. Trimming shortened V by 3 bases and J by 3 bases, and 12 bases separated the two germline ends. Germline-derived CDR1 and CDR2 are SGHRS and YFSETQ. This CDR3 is CASSYGLSKETQYF. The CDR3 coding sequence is TGCGCCAGCAGCTATGGACTTTCCAAAGAGACCCAGTACTTC.

CDR3 amino acids: CASRLRLAGYNEQFF. The CDR3 bases are TGTGCCAGCAGGCTTCGACTAGCGGGGTACAATGAGCAGTTCTTC. V usage is TRBV7-9 and J usage is TRBJ2-1; 11 bases match TRBD2. V was clipped by 6 bases and J by 4 bases; unmatched bases: 5. The germline CDR1 and CDR2 sequences are SEHNR and FQNEAQ (reference sequence). The CDR3 sequence is 15 residues long.

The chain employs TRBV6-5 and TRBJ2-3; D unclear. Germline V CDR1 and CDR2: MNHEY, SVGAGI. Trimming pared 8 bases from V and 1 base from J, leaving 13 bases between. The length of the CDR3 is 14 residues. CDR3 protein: CASGIRSGTDTQYF. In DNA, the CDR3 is TGTGCCAGCGGGATCCGGAGTGGCACAGATACGCAGTATTTT.

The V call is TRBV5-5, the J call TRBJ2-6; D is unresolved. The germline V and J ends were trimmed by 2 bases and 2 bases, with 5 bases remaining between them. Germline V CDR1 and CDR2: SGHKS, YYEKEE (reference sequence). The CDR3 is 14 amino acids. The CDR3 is CASSFQAGANVLTF. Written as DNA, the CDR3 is TGTGCCAGCAGCTTCCAGGCTGGGGCCAACGTCCTGACTTTC.

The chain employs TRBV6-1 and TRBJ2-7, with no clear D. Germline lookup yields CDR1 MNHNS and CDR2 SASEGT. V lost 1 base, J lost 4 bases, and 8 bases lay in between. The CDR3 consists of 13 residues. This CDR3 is CASSEGILYEQYF. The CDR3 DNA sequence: TGTGCCAGCAGTGAAGGGATCCTATACGAGCAGTACTTC.